This T cell receptor beta chain derives from a study of glioma-infiltrating T cells after dendritic cell vaccination. About the study: Patients received autologous tumor lysate-pulsed dendritic cell vaccination between about 2002 and 2013.

Time point given: after dendritic cell vaccination, including at tumor progression/relapse. No glioblastoma patient carried an isocitrate dehydrogenase mutation. Looked up from germline, CDR1 is GTSNPN and CDR2 is SVGIG (reference sequence). V shed 0 bases and J 3 bases; nucleotides not matched to a gene: 0. The CDR3 runs to 14 residues. Sequencing used immunoSEQ multiplex PCR; TCRdb keeps in-frame clones, though not all of them. The sample shows approximately 10,000 clones, roughly 80% of them seen only once. V is TRBV30 and J is TRBJ2-2; 8 bases match TRBD1. The receptor's source is a human donor with glioblastoma. Material: blood, obtained after dendritic cell vaccination. CDR3 residues: CAWSVQGDTGELFF. CDR3 coding DNA: TGTGCCTGGAGTGTACAGGGGGACACCGGGGAGCTGTTTTTT.